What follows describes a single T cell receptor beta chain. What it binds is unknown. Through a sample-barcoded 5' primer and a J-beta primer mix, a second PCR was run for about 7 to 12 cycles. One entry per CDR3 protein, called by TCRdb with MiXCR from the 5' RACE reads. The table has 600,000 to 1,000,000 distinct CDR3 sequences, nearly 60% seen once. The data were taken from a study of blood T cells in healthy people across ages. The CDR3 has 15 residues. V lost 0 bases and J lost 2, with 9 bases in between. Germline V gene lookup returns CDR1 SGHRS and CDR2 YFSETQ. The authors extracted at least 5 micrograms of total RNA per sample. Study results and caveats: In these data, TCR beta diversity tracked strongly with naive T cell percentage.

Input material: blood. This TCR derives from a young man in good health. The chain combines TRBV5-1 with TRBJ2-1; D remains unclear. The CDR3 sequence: CASSLGQLPYNEQFF. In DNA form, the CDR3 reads TGCGCCAGCAGCTTGGGTCAGCTCCCCTACAATGAGCAGTTCTTC.